A single sample is the source of the 31 T cell receptor beta chains below, sequenced in a study of blood T cell repertoires in COVID-19. Only in-frame clones appear in the TCRdb table, and some are missing; sequencing was by immunoSEQ multiplex PCR. The sample lists some 58,000 clones, around nine tenths occurring once. Material: peripheral blood. The receptors were gathered from a man aged 35-49 years with acute or convalescent COVID-19.

The chain couples TRBV29-1 to TRBJ1-2; D is ambiguous. This CDR3 has 12 amino acids. Trimming cost V 7 bases and J 2 bases, with 11 bases left between them. The germline CDR1 and CDR2 sequences are SQVTM and ANQGSEA. CDR3 sequence reads: CSAPTGNYGYTF. The CDR3 DNA is TGCAGCGCTCCGACTGGGAACTATGGCTACACCTTC.

The rearrangement uses TRBV6-5 and TRBJ2-3; no clear D. Trimming removed 7 bases at V and 2 bases at J, with 7 bases between. This CDR3 has 12 residues. Germline V gene sequence: CDR1 MNHEY, CDR2 SVGAGI. The CDR3 loop is CASTPPTDTQYF. For the CDR3, the DNA is TGTGCCAGCACTCCTCCCACAGATACGCAGTATTTT.

This chain links TRBV4-2 with TRBJ2-7; the D is unclear. Germline CDR1 and CDR2: LGHNA and YNFKEQ. V was shortened by 0 bases and J by 3 bases, with 6 bases between the two germline ends. The CDR3 has 13 residues. The CDR3 DNA follows: TGTGCCAGCAGCCAAGATGAGTACTACGAGCAGTACTTC. Its translation: CASSQDEYYEQYF.

This clone was observed a handful of times. The DNA for the CDR3 is TGTGCCAGTAGTATAGATCGACAGGGGGCTCGAGATACGCAGTATTTT. It is translated as CASSIDRQGARDTQYF. J is TRBJ2-3 and V is TRBV19, with TRBD1 matching 10 bases. The CDR3 consists of 16 residues. In germline, CDR1 is LNHDA, CDR2 SQIVND (reference sequence). V lost 0 bases, J lost 5 bases, and 5 bases stayed unmatched.

This chain connects TRBV2 to TRBJ2-2, with D unresolved. V was shortened by 6 bases and J by 7 bases, with 18 bases between the two germline ends. The germline CDR1 and CDR2 sequences are SNHLY and FYNNEI. This CDR3 has 15 amino acids. The DNA of the CDR3 is TGTGCCAGCAGCCCCTCGGGTCCCGCCGTCGGGGAGCTGTTTTTT. This encodes CASSPSGPAVGELFF. Using reference TRBV2 and TRBJ2-2 for the parts outside the CDR3, the full variable domain is EPEVTQTPSHQVTQMGQEVILRCVPISNHLYFYWYRQILGQKVEFLVSFYNNEISEKSEIFDDQFSVERPDGSNFTLKIRSTKLEDSAMYFCASSPSGPAVGELFFGEGSRLTVL.

This clone was detected once. This rearrangement joins TRBV30 to TRBJ2-2; maybe TRBD1 (6 bases). The CDR3 covers 13 residues. V lost 5 bases to trimming and J lost 1 base, with 8 bases between them. Germline V gene lookup returns CDR1 GTSNPN and CDR2 SVGIG (reference sequence). CDR3 DNA sequence: TGTGCCTGGGGGGGCAAGAACACCGGGGAGCTGTTTTTT. It specifies CAWGGKNTGELFF.

The chain recombines TRBV12-5 with TRBJ1-5; 8 nucleotides match TRBD1. V shed 6 bases and J 1 base; nucleotides not matched to a gene: 5. The CDR3 totals 15 residues. Germline CDR1 reads LGHNT; CDR2 reads FRNRAP. The CDR3 bases are TGTGCTAGTGGCTCGACAGGGGACAGCAATCAGCCCCAGCATTTT. This gives the protein CASGSTGDSNQPQHF.

The rearrangement links TRBV24-1 to TRBJ1-2, with 8 bases that match TRBD1. CDR1 and CDR2 (germline): KGHDR, SFDVKD. The CDR3 has 14 residues. The trim removed 7 bases at V and 3 bases at J, leaving 6 bases unmatched. The CDR3, as DNA: TGTGCCACCAGCGCAGGGGGCGCTTACTATGGCTACACCTTC. Translation: CATSAGGAYYGYTF.

This clone was counted a single time. The V call is TRBV2, the J call TRBJ2-7, with TRBD2 identical over 14 bases. This CDR3 spans 14 amino acids. Germline V gene sequence: CDR1 SNHLY, CDR2 FYNNEI. The ends lost 7 bases at V and 6 bases at J; junction bases unmatched: 5. The CDR3 DNA reads TGTGCCAGCACAGCGGGACTAGCGGGAGTCGAGCAGTACTTC. Translating it yields CASTAGLAGVEQYF.

CDR3 DNA sequence: TGTGCCAGCAAGGGACAGCAAGAGACCCAGTACTTC. Translating it yields CASKGQQETQYF. This chain joins TRBV12-3 or TRBV12-4 and TRBJ2-5, with 7 bases fitting TRBD1. Trimming at V came to 7 bases and at J to 2 bases, leaving 1 base not matched to a gene. The CDR3 covers 12 residues.

This chain uses TRBV7-9 with TRBJ1-1, with TRBD1 identical over 8 bases. Germline trimming cut 2 bases from V and 4 bases from J; bases unmatched to any gene: 6. This CDR3 has 15 amino acids. Germline-derived CDR1 and CDR2 are SEHNR and FQNEAQ (reference sequence). In nucleotides, the CDR3 is TGTGCCAGCAGCTTATCCGGACAGGGCGGCACTGAAGCTTTCTTT. This encodes CASSLSGQGGTEAFF. The full variable domain, its missing parts supplied by reference TRBV7-9 and TRBJ1-1, is DTGVSQNPRHKITKRGQNVTFRCDPISEHNRLYWYRQTLGQGPEFLTYFQNEAQLEKSRLLSDRFSAERPKGSFSTLEIQRTEQGDSAMYLCASSLSGQGGTEAFFGQGTRLTVV.

The chain has TRBV10-2 and TRBJ2-7, with 13 positions matching TRBD2. CDR3 size: 18 residues. After removal of 0 bases from V and 3 bases from J, the junction contained 8 bases not matched to a gene. Looked up from germline, CDR1 is WSHSY and CDR2 is SAAADI. In nucleotides, the CDR3 is TGCGCCAGCAGTGAGTCAGCGCGGGGGACTAGCGGGGTCTACGAGCAGTACTTC. It is translated as CASSESARGTSGVYEQYF.

V is TRBV5-1 and J is TRBJ2-3, with a tentative D call TRBD2 (5 bases). The CDR3 has 15 residues. Per the germline V gene, CDR1 is SGHRS and CDR2 is YFSETQ. The V and J ends lost 0 bases and 4 bases respectively, with 12 bases between them. CDR3 residues: CASSLGVPGADTQYF. The CDR3 DNA reads as TGCGCCAGCAGCTTGGGGGTTCCCGGGGCAGATACGCAGTATTTT. Supplemented by reference TRBV5-1 and TRBJ2-3, the full variable domain reads KAGVTQTPRYLIKTRGQQVTLSCSPISGHRSVSWYQQTPGQGLQFLFEYFSETQRNKGNFPGRFSGRQFSNSRSEMNVSTLELGDSALYLCASSLGVPGADTQYFGPGTRLTVL.

The rearrangement links TRBV29-1 to TRBJ1-4, with TRBD1 as a possible D gene (5 bases). CDR3 length: 11 residues. V gave up 7 bases and J gave up 7 bases, with 10 bases separating them. The V gene's germline CDR1 is SQVTM and CDR2 ANQGSEA. CDR3 in amino acids: CSALQGEKLFF. CDR3 bases: TGCAGCGCCCTGCAGGGTGAAAAACTGTTTTTT.

The chain carries TRBV30 and TRBJ1-1; D might be TRBD1 (5 bases). Germline CDR1 and CDR2: GTSNPN and SVGIG (reference sequence). Between the trimmed V and J ends, which lost 2 bases and 4 bases, there was a span of 11 bases. The CDR3 consists of 13 residues. The CDR3 DNA sequence: TGTGCCTGGAGTTCTTCAGGGCCCACTGAAGCTTTCTTT. Translation gives CAWSSSGPTEAFF.

This rearrangement joins TRBV7-9 to TRBJ2-1; the D gene is possibly TRBD1 (6 bases). Germline V gene lookup returns CDR1 SEHNR and CDR2 FQNEAQ (reference sequence). The CDR3 runs to 12 residues. Trimming took 5 bases from V and 9 from J, leaving 11 bases between them. This CDR3 reads CASSAGVGEQFF. The CDR3 DNA reads as TGTGCCAGCAGCGCAGGGGTCGGTGAGCAGTTCTTC.

This clone has only one observation. This chain uses TRBV2 with TRBJ2-1; 12 bases match TRBD1. The germline gives CDR1 SNHLY, CDR2 FYNNEI. V dropped 7 bases and J dropped 3; count of bases not matched to a gene: 7. The CDR3 runs to 16 residues. The CDR3 protein is CASTGTGGADYNEQFF. The DNA for the CDR3 is TGTGCCAGCACTGGGACAGGGGGCGCGGACTACAATGAGCAGTTCTTC.

The rearrangement links TRBV5-4 to TRBJ2-1; 8 bases align to TRBD2. The CDR3 sequence is 16 residues long. Germline CDR1 and CDR2: SGHNT and YYREEE (reference sequence). J lost 7 bases, V lost 0 bases, and 9 bases had no gene match. CDR3 protein: CASSLGREGRGNEQFF. For the CDR3, the DNA is TGTGCCAGCAGCTTGGGTCGGGAGGGCCGGGGGAATGAGCAGTTCTTC.

The chain uses TRBV11-2 and TRBJ1-4; D remains ambiguous. The CDR3 spans 15 residues. Germline V gives CDR1 SGHAT, CDR2 FQNNGV. V lost 1 base and J lost 0, with 6 bases in between. The CDR3 DNA is TGTGCCAGCAGCTTAGGGAGGGCAACTAATGAAAAACTGTTTTTT. Translation gives CASSLGRATNEKLFF.

The V gene is TRBV24-1, the J gene TRBJ1-5; 9 bases align to TRBD1. The germline V gene has CDR1 KGHDR and CDR2 SFDVKD. The junction had 3 bases not matched to a gene; V was cut back by 3 bases and J by 4 bases. This CDR3 spans 15 amino acids. The CDR3 protein is CATSDGTGINQPQHF. CDR3 coding DNA: TGTGCCACCAGTGATGGGACAGGGATAAATCAGCCCCAGCATTTT.

This chain joins TRBV28 and TRBJ2-3, with 9 bases aligning to TRBD1. Germline V gene lookup returns CDR1 MDHEN and CDR2 SYDVKM. This CDR3 comprises 15 residues. J gave up 2 bases and V 6 bases, and 6 bases lay outside the gene matches. This chain's CDR3 is CASSRGQGPTDTQYF. The CDR3 nucleotides read TGTGCCAGCAGCCGCGGACAGGGGCCCACAGATACGCAGTATTTT.

The chain carries TRBV3-1 (or the pseudogene TRBV3-2) and TRBJ2-1; D uncertain. The germline CDR1 and CDR2 sequences are LGHDT and YNNKEL (reference sequence). V gave up 4 bases and J gave up 10 bases, with 11 bases separating them. The CDR3 covers 12 residues. Here the CDR3 DNA reads TGTGCCAGCAGCCCTCCACGCGAGGAGCAGTTCTTC. Translation: CASSPPREEQFF.

This clone has only one observation. This chain uses TRBV5-6 with TRBJ2-5, with a possible D match to TRBD2 (5 bases). This CDR3 region has 14 residues. The V end was cut by 6 bases, the J end by 4 bases, with 16 bases between. Germline V gene lookup returns CDR1 SGHDT and CDR2 YYEEEE. The CDR3 here is CASNLEGRSETQYF. DNA of the CDR3: TGTGCCAGCAACCTAGAGGGCAGGTCAGAGACCCAGTACTTC.

The chain has TRBV7-6 and TRBJ2-3; 9 bases match TRBD2. Germline V CDR1 and CDR2: SGHVS, FNYEAQ. The CDR3 has 17 residues. V was clipped by 1 base and J by 4 bases; unmatched bases: 9. As DNA, the CDR3 is TGTGCCAGCAGCTTAGGGGTGTTAGCGGGAGACTCAGATACGCAGTATTTT. Amino acid sequence: CASSLGVLAGDSDTQYF. The full variable domain, with the rest looked up from reference TRBV7-6 and TRBJ2-3, is GAGVSQSPRYKVTKRGQDVALRCDPISGHVSLYWYRQALGQGPEFLTYFNYEAQQDKSGLPNDRFSAERPEGSISTLTIQRTEQRDSAMYRCASSLGVLAGDSDTQYFGPGTRLTVL.

This clone has only one observation. Other DNA sequences in this specimen translate into the identical CDR3. This chain connects TRBV2 to TRBJ1-5; TRBD1 matches at 7 bases. Germline CDR1 and CDR2: SNHLY and FYNNEI. The CDR3 covers 14 residues. V was pared by 5 bases and J by 9 bases, with 10 bases of the junction left unmatched. The CDR3 nucleotides read TGTGCCAGCAGTCGGGACAGTAATCGGGGGCCCCAGCATTTT. Its protein product is CASSRDSNRGPQHF.

V gene TRBV4-3 combines with J gene TRBJ1-3; D perhaps matches TRBD1 (5 bases). CDR3 length: 17 residues. Germline CDR1 and CDR2: LGHNA and YSLEER. Trimming stripped 0 bases from V and 2 bases from J, with 14 bases between. The CDR3 DNA reads as TGCGCCAGCAGCCAAGATCTCGCGGGGGACGCTGGAAACACCATATATTTT. Translation: CASSQDLAGDAGNTIYF.

V gene TRBV3-1 (or the pseudogene TRBV3-2) combines with J gene TRBJ2-1; 11 bases fit TRBD2. Germline V gives CDR1 LGHDT, CDR2 YNNKEL (reference sequence). The length of the CDR3 is 13 residues. In DNA form, the CDR3 reads TGTGCTAGCGGGAGGGCCACTTACAATGAGCAGTTCTTC. Translating gives CASGRATYNEQFF.

The chain carries TRBV2 and TRBJ1-6, with 10 bases matching TRBD1. The CDR3 covers 14 residues. CDR1 is SNHLY, CDR2 FYNNEI, per germline. V trimming: 7 bases; J trimming: 15 bases; junction bases outside the gene matches: 12. The CDR3 DNA follows: TGTGCCAGCAATCGCGACAGGGGGCAACGGGACCTCCACTTT. It codes for CASNRDRGQRDLHF.

The CDR3 reads CASSDSGSSTDTQYF. The CDR3 DNA reads as TGTGCCAGCAGCGATAGCGGGAGTAGCACAGATACGCAGTATTTT. The chain uses TRBV6-5 and TRBJ2-3, with 9 bases aligning to TRBD2. In germline, CDR1 is MNHEY, CDR2 SVGAGI. The CDR3 has 15 residues. J gave up 0 bases and V 6 bases, and 4 bases lay outside the gene matches.

The chain recombines TRBV7-2 with TRBJ2-3; the match to TRBD2 covers 7 bases. V was clipped by 1 base and J by 4 bases; unmatched bases: 5. Per germline, CDR1 SGHTA and CDR2 FQGNSA. The CDR3 has 15 residues. The CDR3 region is CASSLEGGSADTQYF. CDR3 DNA: TGTGCCAGCAGCTTAGAGGGCGGGAGCGCAGATACGCAGTATTTT.

The chain couples TRBV6-4 to TRBJ1-6; D gene ambiguous. There are 14 residues in the CDR3. Trimming took 4 bases from V and 9 from J, leaving 13 bases between them. Germline-derived CDR1 and CDR2 are MRHNA and SNTAGT. The CDR3 nucleotides are TGTGCCAGCAGTGTTGATTCGGGAAGTTCACCCCTCCACTTT. Translating gives CASSVDSGSSPLHF.